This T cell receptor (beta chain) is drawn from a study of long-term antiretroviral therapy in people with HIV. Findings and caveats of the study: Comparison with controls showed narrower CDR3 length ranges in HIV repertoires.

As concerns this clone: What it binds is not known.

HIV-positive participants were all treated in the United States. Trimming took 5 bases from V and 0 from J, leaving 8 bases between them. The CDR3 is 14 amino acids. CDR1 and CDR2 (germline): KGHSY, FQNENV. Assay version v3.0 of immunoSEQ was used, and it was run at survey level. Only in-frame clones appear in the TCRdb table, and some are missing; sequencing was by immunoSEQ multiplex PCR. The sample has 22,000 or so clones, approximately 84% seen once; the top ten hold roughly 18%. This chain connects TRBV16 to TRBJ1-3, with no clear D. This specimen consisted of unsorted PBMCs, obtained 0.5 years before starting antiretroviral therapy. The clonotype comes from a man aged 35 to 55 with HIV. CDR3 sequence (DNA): TGTGCCAGCAGCTCCGCGACCTCTGGAAACACCATATATTTT. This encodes CASSSATSGNTIYF.